This T cell receptor (beta chain) was captured in a study of blood T cell repertoires in COVID-19. Study-wide context: Samples of COVID-19 (acute and convalescent) were obtained from the United States, Italy and Spain.

The CDR3 extends over 15 amino acids. V was clipped by 6 bases and J by 0 bases, with 11 bases between them. The V gene's germline CDR1 is MDHEN and CDR2 SYDVKM. The study drew participants aged about 18 to 89 years from roughly 25 US areas. Participant-reported clinical history was the basis for cohort assignment. In the original analysis: The authors estimated nucleated cell counts from reference gene primer amplification. The method was immunoSEQ multiplex PCR; TCRdb's version includes in-frame clones alone and lacks a portion of them. That table furnishes V, J and clone size, whereas the DNA furnished D and trimming. This table holds 450,000 or so clones, around 90% found once.

The TCR originated in a man aged 18 to 35 who had recovered from COVID-19. The chain combines TRBV28 with TRBJ2-2, with a tentative D call TRBD2 (6 bases). Sequenced sample: PBMCs or T cells enriched from blood (not recorded which). The CDR3 nucleotides are TGTGCCAGCAGCGACGGAGGGACGAACACCGGGGAGCTGTTTTTT. Its protein is CASSDGGTNTGELFF.